This record concerns one T cell receptor (beta chain) sequence. No antigen is known for it. The record originates from a study of vaccination and CD4 T cells after COVID-19. Specified treatment: roughly 10-day PBMC culture with coronavirus spike peptide pools or control peptides (ViraFEST assay). Sequenced with the Oncomine TCR Beta short-read assay was DNA taken from cultured CD4+ T cells. TCRdb re-called the PCR reads with MiXCR, one entry per CDR3 protein. The repertoire holds 8,000 to 9,500 distinct CDR3 sequences, 61% seen once, with around 25% in the top ten. The germline V gene has CDR1 LNHDA and CDR2 SQIVND (reference sequence). CDR3 size: 17 residues. Trimming cost V 4 bases and J 0 bases, with 13 bases left between them.

Sequencing was done on a sample of CD4+ T cells from blood, cultured in vitro. The V call is TRBV19, the J call TRBJ2-6; no firm D call. The clonotype originates from a human donor who had recovered from COVID-19. CDR3 DNA sequence: TGTGCCAGTAGTAAGCGTACGGGTAGCTCTGGGGCCAACGTCCTGACTTTC. This gives the protein CASSKRTGSSGANVLTF.